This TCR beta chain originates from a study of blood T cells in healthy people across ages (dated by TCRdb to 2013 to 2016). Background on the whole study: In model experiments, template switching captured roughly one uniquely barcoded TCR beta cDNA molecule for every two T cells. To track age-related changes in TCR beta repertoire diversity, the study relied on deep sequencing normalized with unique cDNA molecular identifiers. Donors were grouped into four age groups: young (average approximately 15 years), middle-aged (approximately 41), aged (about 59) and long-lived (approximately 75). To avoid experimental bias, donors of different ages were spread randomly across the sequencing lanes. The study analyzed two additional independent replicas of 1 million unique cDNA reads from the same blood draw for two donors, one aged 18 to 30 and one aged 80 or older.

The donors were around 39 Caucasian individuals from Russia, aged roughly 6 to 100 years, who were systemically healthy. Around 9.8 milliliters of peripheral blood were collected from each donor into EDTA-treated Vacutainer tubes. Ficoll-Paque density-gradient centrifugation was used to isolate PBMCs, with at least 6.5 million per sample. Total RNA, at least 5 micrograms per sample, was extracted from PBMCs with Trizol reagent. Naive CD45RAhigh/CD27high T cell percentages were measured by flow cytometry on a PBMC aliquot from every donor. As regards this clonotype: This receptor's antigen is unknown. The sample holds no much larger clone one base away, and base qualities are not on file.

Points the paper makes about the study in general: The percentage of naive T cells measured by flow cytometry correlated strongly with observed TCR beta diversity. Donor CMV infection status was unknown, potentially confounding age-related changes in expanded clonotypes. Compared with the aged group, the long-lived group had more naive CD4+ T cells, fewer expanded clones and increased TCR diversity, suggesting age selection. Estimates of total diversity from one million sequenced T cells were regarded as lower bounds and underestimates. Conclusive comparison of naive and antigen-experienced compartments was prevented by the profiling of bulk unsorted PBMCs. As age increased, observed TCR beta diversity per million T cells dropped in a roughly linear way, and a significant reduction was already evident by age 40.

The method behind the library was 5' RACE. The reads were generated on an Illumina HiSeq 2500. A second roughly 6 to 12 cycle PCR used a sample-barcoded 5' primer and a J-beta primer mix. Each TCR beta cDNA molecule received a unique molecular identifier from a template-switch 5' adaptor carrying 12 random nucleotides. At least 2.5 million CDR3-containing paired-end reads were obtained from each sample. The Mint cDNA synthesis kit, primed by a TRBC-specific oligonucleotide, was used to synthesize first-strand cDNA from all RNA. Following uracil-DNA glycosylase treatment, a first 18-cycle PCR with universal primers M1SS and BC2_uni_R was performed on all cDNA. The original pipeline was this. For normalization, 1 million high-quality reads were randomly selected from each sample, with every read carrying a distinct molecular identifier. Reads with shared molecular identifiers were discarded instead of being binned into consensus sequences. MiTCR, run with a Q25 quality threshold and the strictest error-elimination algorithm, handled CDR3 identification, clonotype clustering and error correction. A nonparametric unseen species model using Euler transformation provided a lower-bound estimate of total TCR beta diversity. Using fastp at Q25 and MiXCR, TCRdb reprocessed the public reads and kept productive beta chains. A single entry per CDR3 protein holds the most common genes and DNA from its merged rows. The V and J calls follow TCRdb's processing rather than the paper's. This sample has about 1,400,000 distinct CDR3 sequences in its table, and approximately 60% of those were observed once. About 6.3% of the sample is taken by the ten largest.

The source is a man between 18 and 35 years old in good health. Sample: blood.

The bases read TGTGCCAGCCAACAAGTGGCAGGTTCGGACTATGGCTACACCTTC. Its amino acids are CASQQVAGSDYGYTF. The rearranged segments are TRBV4-2 and TRBJ1-2; there is no confident call for the D gene. Trimming at the junction amounts to 8 bases on V and 3 bases on J, and the germline ends lie 19 bases apart. Sequences LGHNA (CDR1) and YNFKEQ (CDR2) are obtained from the germline V gene. Spanning cysteine to phenylalanine, the CDR3 consists of 15 amino acids. The retained sequence is limited to the CDR3, 45 bases, with the frame set at the first base.